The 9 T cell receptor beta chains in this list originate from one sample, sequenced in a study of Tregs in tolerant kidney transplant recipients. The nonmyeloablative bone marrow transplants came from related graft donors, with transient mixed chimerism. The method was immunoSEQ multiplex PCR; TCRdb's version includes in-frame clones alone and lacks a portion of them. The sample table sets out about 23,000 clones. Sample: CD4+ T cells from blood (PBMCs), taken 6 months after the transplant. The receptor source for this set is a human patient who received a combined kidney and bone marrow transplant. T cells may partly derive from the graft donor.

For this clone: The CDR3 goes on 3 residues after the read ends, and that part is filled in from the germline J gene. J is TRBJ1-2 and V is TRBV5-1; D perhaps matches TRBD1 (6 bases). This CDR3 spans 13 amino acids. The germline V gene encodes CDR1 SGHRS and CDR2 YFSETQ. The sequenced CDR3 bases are TGCGCCAGCAGCCTGGTGGGGGCTGAGGGC. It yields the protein CASSLVGAEG. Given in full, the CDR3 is CASSLVGAEGYTF.

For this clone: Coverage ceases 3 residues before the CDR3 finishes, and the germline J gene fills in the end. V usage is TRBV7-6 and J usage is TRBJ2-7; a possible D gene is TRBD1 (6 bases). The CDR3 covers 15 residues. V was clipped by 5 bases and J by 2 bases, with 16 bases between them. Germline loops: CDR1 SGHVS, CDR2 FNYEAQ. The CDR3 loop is CASSQTQGWTYEQYF. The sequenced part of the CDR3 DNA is TGTGCCAGCAGCCAGACACAGGGCTGGACCTACGAG. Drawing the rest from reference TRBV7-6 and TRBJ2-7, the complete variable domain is GAGVSQSPRYKVTKRGQDVALRCDPISGHVSLYWYRQALGQGPEFLTYFNYEAQQDKSGLPNDRFSAERPEGSISTLTIQRTEQRDSAMYRCASSQTQGWTYEQYFGPGTRLTVT.

CDR3 protein: CSARVQLDTEAFF. Incomplete CDR3 DNA: TGCAGTGCTAGGGTACAATTGGACACTGAA. The J gene is TRBJ1-1, the V gene TRBV20-1; D uncertain. The read halts 3 residues ahead of the CDR3 end, with the missing end drawn from the germline J gene. CDR3 length: 13 amino acids. Germline CDR1 is DFQATT and CDR2 is SNEGSKA (reference sequence). V dropped 3 bases and J dropped 3 bases, with 11 bases sitting between them.

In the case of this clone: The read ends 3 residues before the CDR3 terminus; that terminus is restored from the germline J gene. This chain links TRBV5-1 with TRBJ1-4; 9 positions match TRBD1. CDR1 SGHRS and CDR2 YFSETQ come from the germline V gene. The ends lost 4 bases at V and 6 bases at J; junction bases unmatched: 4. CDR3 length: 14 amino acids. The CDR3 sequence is CASSPRQGDEKLFF. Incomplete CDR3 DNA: TGCGCCAGCAGCCCGAGACAGGGGGATGAAAAA.

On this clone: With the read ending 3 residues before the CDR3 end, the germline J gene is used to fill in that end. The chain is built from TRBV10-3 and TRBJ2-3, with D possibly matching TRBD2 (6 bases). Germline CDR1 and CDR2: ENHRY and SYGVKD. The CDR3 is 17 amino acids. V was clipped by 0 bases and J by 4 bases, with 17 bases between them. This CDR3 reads CAISESGATGVSDTQYF. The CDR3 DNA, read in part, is TGTGCCATCAGTGAGTCTGGGGCGACGGGGGTTTCAGATACG.

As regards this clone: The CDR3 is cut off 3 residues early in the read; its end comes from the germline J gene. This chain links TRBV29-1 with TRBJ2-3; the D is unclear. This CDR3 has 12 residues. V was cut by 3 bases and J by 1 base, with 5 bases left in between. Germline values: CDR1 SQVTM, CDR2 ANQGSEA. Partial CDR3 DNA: TGCAGCGTTGAGGCCGGCACAGATACG. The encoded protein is CSVEAGTDT. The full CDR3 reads CSVEAGTDTQYF.

The sequenced part of the CDR3 DNA is TGTGCCTGGAGTGTAATCCAGGTTGGCGATACG. It translates to CAWSVIQVGDT. The CDR3 in full is CAWSVIQVGDTQYF. V usage is TRBV30 and J usage is TRBJ2-3; no definite D call. The sequence runs out 3 residues before the end of the CDR3; the remainder is reconstructed from the germline J gene. V lost 0 bases to trimming and J lost 6 bases, with 13 bases between them. There are 14 residues in the CDR3. Per the germline V gene, CDR1 is GTSNPN and CDR2 is SVGIG (reference sequence).

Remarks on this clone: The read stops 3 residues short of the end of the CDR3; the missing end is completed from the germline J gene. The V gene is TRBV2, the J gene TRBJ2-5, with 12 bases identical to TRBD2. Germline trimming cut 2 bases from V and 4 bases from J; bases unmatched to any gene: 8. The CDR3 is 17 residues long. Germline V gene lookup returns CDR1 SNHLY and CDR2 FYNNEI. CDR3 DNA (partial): TGTGCCAGCAGTGAAATACTAGCGGGAGGCAGTCGAGAGACC. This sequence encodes CASSEILAGGSRET. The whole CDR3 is CASSEILAGGSRETQYF.

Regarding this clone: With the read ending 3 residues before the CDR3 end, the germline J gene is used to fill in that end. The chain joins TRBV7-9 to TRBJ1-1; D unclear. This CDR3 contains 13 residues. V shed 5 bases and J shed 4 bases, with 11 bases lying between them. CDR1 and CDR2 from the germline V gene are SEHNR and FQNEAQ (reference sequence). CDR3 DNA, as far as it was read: TGTGCCAGCAGCACGAAAGGGCCCACTGAA. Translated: CASSTKGPTE. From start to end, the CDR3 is CASSTKGPTEAFF.